One and the same sample provided the 2 T cell receptor beta chains below, sequenced in a study of blood T cells in healthy people across ages. A sample-barcoded 5' primer and a J-beta primer mix were used in a second PCR of about 7 to 12 cycles. In TCRdb, the 5' RACE reads were re-called with MiXCR into one record per CDR3 protein. The profile shows 2 million or so distinct CDR3 sequences, approximately 50% of them singletons. Material: blood. Receptors were obtained from a woman in her thirties or forties in good health.

Details on this clonotype: This clone may be a read error of a much larger clone one base away. V is TRBV11-1 and J is TRBJ2-3; D possibly matches TRBD1 or TRBD2 (5 bases each). This CDR3 contains 15 residues. Germline CDR1 is SGHAT and CDR2 is FQDESV (reference sequence). The CDR3 loop reads CARSYSLEGTDTQYF. DNA of the CDR3: TGTGCCCGCAGCTACAGTCTCGAGGGGACAGATACGCAGTATTTT.

The J gene is TRBJ2-7, the V gene TRBV20-1; D remains ambiguous. V lost 6 bases to trimming and J lost 3 bases, with 6 bases between them. The CDR3 runs 10 residues. The germline V gene encodes CDR1 DFQATT and CDR2 SNEGSKA (reference sequence). The CDR3: CSAQVYEQYF. CDR3 in DNA: TGCAGTGCCCAAGTCTACGAGCAGTACTTC.